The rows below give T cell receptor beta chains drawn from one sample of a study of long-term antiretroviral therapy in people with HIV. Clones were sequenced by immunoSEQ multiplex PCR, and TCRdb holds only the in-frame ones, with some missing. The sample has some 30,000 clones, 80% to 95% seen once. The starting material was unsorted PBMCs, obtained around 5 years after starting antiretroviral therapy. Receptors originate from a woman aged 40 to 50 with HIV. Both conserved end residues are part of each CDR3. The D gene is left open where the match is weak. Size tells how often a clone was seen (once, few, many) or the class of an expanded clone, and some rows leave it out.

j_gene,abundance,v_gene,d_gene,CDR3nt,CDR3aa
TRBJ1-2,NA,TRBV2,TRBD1,TGTGCCAGCAGTAACACAGGGGGTGGAGGCTACACCTTC,CASSNTGGGGYTF
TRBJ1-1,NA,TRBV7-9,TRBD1,TGTGCCAGCATTCCGGGACAGGGCATGAACACTGAAGCTTTCTTT,CASIPGQGMNTEAFF
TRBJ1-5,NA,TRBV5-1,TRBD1,TGCGCCAGCAGCCCCAGGGGGCCGAATCAGCCCCAGCATTTT,CASSPRGPNQPQHF
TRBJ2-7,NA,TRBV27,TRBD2,TGTGCCAGCAGCCCCGACCCCGGGAGGGCCCACGAGCAGTACTTC,CASSPDPGRAHEQYF
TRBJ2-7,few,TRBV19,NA,TGTGCCAGTAGTTTCCGAAATACCTACGAGCAGTACTTC,CASSFRNTYEQYF
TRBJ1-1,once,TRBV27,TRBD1,TGTGCCAGCAGTTTCCATCAGGGGGGGAACACTGAAGCTTTCTTT,CASSFHQGGNTEAFF
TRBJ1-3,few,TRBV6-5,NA,TGTGCCAGCAGGGTACCGATGGGAAACACCATATATTTT,CASRVPMGNTIYF
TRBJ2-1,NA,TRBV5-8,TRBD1,TGTGCCAGCAGCTTGGGGACAGGGTTTGGGTACAATGAGCAGTTCTTC,CASSLGTGFGYNEQFF
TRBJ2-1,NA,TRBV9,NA,TGTGCCAGCAGCGTAGTGGCCGGGACCTACAATGAGCAGTTCTTC,CASSVVAGTYNEQFF
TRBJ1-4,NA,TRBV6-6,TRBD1,TGTGCCAGCAGTTATCCGGGACAGGGGAATGAAAAACTGTTTTTT,CASSYPGQGNEKLFF
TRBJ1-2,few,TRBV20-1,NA,TGCAGTGCTATGCTAGATACAGGCGGCACCTTC,CSAMLDTGGTF
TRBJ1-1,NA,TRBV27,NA,TGTGCCAGCAGTTCGAGACTGGGCACTGAAGCTTTCTTT,CASSSRLGTEAFF
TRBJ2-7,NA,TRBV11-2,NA,TGTGCCAGCAGTCTAACGATCACAGGGCACGAGCAGTACTTC,CASSLTITGHEQYF
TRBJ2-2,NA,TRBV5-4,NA,TGTGCCAGCAGCTGGGACCAGGGAGTATACACCGGGGAGCTGTTTTTT,CASSWDQGVYTGELFF
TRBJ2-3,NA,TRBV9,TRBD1,TGTGCCAGCAGCGTAGTTAGGGGGCCCACAGATACGCAGTATTTT,CASSVVRGPTDTQYF
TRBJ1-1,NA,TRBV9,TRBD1,TGTGCCAGCAGCGTAGTAGCCGGACAGGGGGCTGAAGCTTTCTTT,CASSVVAGQGAEAFF
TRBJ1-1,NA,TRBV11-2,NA,TGTGCCAGCAGCTTAGGGGCAGAACCGAACACTGAAGCTTTCTTT,CASSLGAEPNTEAFF
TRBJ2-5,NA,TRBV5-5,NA,TGTGCCAGCAGCTCCCGCGGGGAAGAGACCCAGTACTTC,CASSSRGEETQYF
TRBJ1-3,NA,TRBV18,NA,TGTGCCAGCTCACCATTCGAGGGAGGGACCATATATTTT,CASSPFEGGTIYF
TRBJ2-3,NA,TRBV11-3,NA,TGTGCCAGCAGCTCCGGGACAACCAGCACAGATACGCAGTATTTT,CASSSGTTSTDTQYF
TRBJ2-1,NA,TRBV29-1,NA,TGCAGCGTTGGAAGGGGTCATGAGCAGTTCTTC,CSVGRGHEQFF
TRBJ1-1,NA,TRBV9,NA,TGTGCCAGCAGCGCACCGACAGGAGGTTACACTGAAGCTTTCTTT,CASSAPTGGYTEAFF
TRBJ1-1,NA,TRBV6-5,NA,TGTGCCAGCAGCAAACAGGCGAACACTGAAGCTTTCTTT,CASSKQANTEAFF
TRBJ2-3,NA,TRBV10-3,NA,TGTGCCATCAGCCCAATACAAATCACAGATACGCAGTATTTT,CAISPIQITDTQYF
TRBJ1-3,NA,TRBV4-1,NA,TGCGCCAGCAGCCAAGATGGTGACTTCTCTGGAAACACCATATATTTT,CASSQDGDFSGNTIYF
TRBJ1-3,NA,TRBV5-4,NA,TGTGCCAGCAGCCAAGCTGGAAACACCATATATTTT,CASSQAGNTIYF
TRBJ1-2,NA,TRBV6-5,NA,TGTGCCAGCAGTACACCGCGACAGGTGCCCTATGGCTACACCTTC,CASSTPRQVPYGYTF
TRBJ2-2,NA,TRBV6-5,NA,TGTGCCAGCAGTTACATAGGGGCGAACACCGGGGAGCTGTTTTTT,CASSYIGANTGELFF
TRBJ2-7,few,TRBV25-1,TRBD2,TGTGCCAGCAGTGAATTCCGGGGGGTAGTGAGATACGAGCAGTACTTC,CASSEFRGVVRYEQYF
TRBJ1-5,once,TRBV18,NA,TGTGCCAGCTCACGATCGGGCCAGCCCCAGCATTTT,CASSRSGQPQHF
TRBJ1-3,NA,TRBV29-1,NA,TGCAGCGTTGTATCGGATGGAAACACCATATATTTT,CSVVSDGNTIYF
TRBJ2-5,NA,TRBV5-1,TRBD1,TGCGCCAGCAGCTTTGGAGGGACAGGAGGAGAGACCCAGTACTTC,CASSFGGTGGETQYF
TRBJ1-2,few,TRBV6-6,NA,TGTGCCAGCAGTTACCTGACAAAGGGCTACACCTTC,CASSYLTKGYTF
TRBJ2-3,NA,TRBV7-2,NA,TGTGCCAGCAGCTTAGGAGCGGGTACAGATACGCAGTATTTT,CASSLGAGTDTQYF
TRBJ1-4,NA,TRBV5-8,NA,TGTGCCAGCAGCAGAGGACTCCCTGTGTTTGGGACTAATGAAAAACTGTTTTTT,CASSRGLPVFGTNEKLFF
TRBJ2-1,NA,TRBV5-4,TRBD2,TGTGCCAGCAGCTCTCGGGAGGGGGCCTACAATGAGCAGTTCTTC,CASSSREGAYNEQFF
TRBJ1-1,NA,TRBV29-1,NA,TGCAGCGTTTTGACGGCCCGGAGCACTGAAGCTTTCTTT,CSVLTARSTEAFF
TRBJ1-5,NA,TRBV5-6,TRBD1,TGTGCCAGCAGCGGCCCTGGACAGGGACGGTTTAGCAATCAGCCCCAGCATTTT,CASSGPGQGRFSNQPQHF
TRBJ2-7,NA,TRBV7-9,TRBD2,TGTGCCAGCAGCTTCGTTGCGGGGGACTACGAGCAGTACTTC,CASSFVAGDYEQYF
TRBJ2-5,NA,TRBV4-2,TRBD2,TGTGCCAGCAGCCAAAAGTCTAGCGGGGGGGCAGAGACCCAGTACTTC,CASSQKSSGGAETQYF
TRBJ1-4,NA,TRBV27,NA,TGTGCCAGCAGTTTAGGAGGGCTCGAAAAACTGTTTTTT,CASSLGGLEKLFF
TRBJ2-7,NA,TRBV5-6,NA,TGTGCCACCGGAACAGGGATGGGGTCCTACGAGCAGTACTTC,CATGTGMGSYEQYF
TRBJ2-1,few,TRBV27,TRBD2,TGTGCCAGCAGTTACGGGGGGGCCTACAATGAGCAGTTCTTC,CASSYGGAYNEQFF
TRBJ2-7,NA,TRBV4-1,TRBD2,TGCGCCAGCAGCCAAGAGGCACAGGGACTAGACGAGCAGTACTTC,CASSQEAQGLDEQYF
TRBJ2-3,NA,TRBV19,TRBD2,TGTGCCAGTAGTATGTTAGCGGGAGCTAGAGATACGCAGTATTTT,CASSMLAGARDTQYF
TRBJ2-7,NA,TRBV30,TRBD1,TGTGCCTGGAGTAATTACGGGACAGCCACCTACGAGCAGTACTTC,CAWSNYGTATYEQYF
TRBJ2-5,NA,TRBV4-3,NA,TGCGCCAGCAGCCGCAGGGAGAAAGAGACCCAGTACTTC,CASSRREKETQYF
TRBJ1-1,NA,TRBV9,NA,TGTGCCAGCAGCCTTACCAGGGCGGGTGAAGCTTTCTTT,CASSLTRAGEAFF
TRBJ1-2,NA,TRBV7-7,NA,TGTGCTAGCAGCCCTGCCTCGGACCGCCAACGGGGTGGCTACACCTTC,CASSPASDRQRGGYTF
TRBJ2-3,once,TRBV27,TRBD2,TGTGCCAGCAGTTTTGCTAGCGGGGGAGGGAGAGTGGCGCAGTATTTT,CASSFASGGGRVAQYF
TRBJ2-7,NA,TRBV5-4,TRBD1,TGTGCCAGCAGTAGGGACAGGGGGGACGAGCAGTACTTC,CASSRDRGDEQYF